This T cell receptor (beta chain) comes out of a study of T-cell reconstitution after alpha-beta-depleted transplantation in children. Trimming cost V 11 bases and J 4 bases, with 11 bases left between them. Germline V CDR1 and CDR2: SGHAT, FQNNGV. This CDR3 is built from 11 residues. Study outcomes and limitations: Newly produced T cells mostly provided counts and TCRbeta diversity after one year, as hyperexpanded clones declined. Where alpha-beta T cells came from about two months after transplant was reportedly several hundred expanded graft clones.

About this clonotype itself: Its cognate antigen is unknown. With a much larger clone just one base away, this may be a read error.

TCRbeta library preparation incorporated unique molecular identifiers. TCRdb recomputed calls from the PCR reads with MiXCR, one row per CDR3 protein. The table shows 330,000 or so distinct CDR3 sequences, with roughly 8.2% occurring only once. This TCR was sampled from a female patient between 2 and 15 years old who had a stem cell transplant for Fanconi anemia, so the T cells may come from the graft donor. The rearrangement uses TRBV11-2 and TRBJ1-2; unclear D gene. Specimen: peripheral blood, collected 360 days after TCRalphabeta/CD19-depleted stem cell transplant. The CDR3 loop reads CARLGLYGYTF. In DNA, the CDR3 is TGTGCCCGCCTAGGACTCTATGGCTACACCTTC. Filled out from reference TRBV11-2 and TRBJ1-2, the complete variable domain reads EAGVAQSPRYKIIEKRQSVAFWCNPISGHATLYWYQQILGQGPKLLIQFQNNGVVDDSQLPKDRFSAERLKGVDSTLKIQPAKLEDSAVYLCARLGLYGYTFGSGTRLTVV.